These 8 T cell receptor beta chains came from one sample sequenced in a study of T cells after yellow fever vaccination. TCRdb used MiXCR to reprocess the 5' RACE reads, holding one entry per CDR3 protein. In the table there are just over 250,000 distinct CDR3 sequences, about 5.2% of which are singletons. The sequencing used CD4+ T cells sorted from PBMCs, collected on the day of the yellow fever booster vaccination. These receptors were obtained from a man between 18 and 29 years old who received the YFV17D yellow fever vaccine.

Ten or more counts support this clonotype. The V gene is TRBV6-5, the J gene TRBJ1-1; tentative D call: TRBD1 (5 bases). The CDR3 loop spans 11 amino acids. The germline gives CDR1 MNHEY, CDR2 SVGAGI. V lost 10 bases, J lost 5 bases, and 11 bases lay in between. The CDR3 sequence: CATGGGTEAFF. The CDR3 DNA sequence: TGTGCCACCGGGGGTGGAACTGAAGCTTTCTTT.

This clonotype was seen a few times. V gene TRBV20-1 combines with J gene TRBJ1-1; weak D call: TRBD1 (6 bases). This CDR3 comprises 14 residues. Trimming cost V 5 bases and J 5 bases, with 18 bases left between them. The germline V gene has CDR1 DFQATT and CDR2 SNEGSKA (reference sequence). CDR3 DNA sequence: TGCAGTGCTGGAGGGCCGGGGGCGAGGACTGAAGCTTTCTTT. The encoded protein is CSAGGPGARTEAFF.

This clonotype was seen ten or more times. The V gene is TRBV12-5, the J gene TRBJ2-7; 7 positions agree with TRBD2. CDR1 LGHNT and CDR2 FRNRAP come from the germline V gene. The junction had 9 bases not matched to a gene; V was cut back by 5 bases and J by 2 bases. The CDR3 contains 15 residues. CDR3 in DNA: TGTGCTAGTGGTCTCTGGGTGGGGGGGACCTACGAGCAGTACTTC. It specifies CASGLWVGGTYEQYF.

This clonotype appeared many times. This sequence joins TRBV19 and TRBJ2-3, with unresolved D. V was shortened by 8 bases and J by 5 bases, with 11 bases between the two germline ends. This CDR3 region has 12 residues. Germline CDR1 and CDR2: LNHDA and SQIVND (reference sequence). The CDR3 reads CASGVRGDTQYF. CDR3 nucleotides: TGTGCCAGTGGGGTCCGCGGAGATACGCAGTATTTT. Together with reference TRBV19 and TRBJ2-3, the CDR3 gives the full variable domain: DGGITQSPKYLFRKEGQNVTLSCEQNLNHDAMYWYRQDPGQGLRLIYYSQIVNDFQKGDIAEGYSVSREKKESFPLTVTSAQKNPTAFYLCASGVRGDTQYFGPGTRLTVL.

This clonotype was seen many times. The chain has TRBV12-3 or TRBV12-4 and TRBJ2-5; D may match TRBD1 or TRBD2 (6 bases each). Between the trimmed V and J ends, which lost 6 bases and 1 base, there was a span of 15 bases. The CDR3 runs 15 residues. The CDR3 DNA reads TGTGCCAGCAGCCCAAGGGGGGCTCTCCAAGAGACCCAGTACTTC. It is translated as CASSPRGALQETQYF.

This clonotype was picked up a small number of times. The V gene is TRBV5-1, the J gene TRBJ2-2; 11 positions agree with TRBD2. The germline V gene has CDR1 SGHRS and CDR2 YFSETQ. CDR3 size: 17 residues. V trimming: 6 bases; J trimming: 0 bases; junction bases outside the gene matches: 7. For the CDR3, the DNA is TGCGCCAGCACCCTAACTAGCGGGGGACCGAACACCGGGGAGCTGTTTTTT. Translation gives CASTLTSGGPNTGELFF.

The table lists this clonotype with many counts. The rearrangement links TRBV12-3 or TRBV12-4 to TRBJ2-7, with 7 bases fitting TRBD1. With 6 bases clipped from V and 7 bases from J, the junction kept 12 bases outside the gene matches. The CDR3 runs 14 residues. The CDR3 is CASREMTGSKEQYF. The CDR3 coding sequence is TGTGCCAGCAGGGAAATGACAGGGTCTAAGGAGCAGTACTTC.

This clonotype was seen more than once but under ten times. Here the CDR3 reads CASRKQETYHEAFF. CDR3 nucleotides: TGTGCCAGCAGAAAACAGGAGACCTACCATGAAGCTTTCTTT. The chain couples TRBV6-1 to TRBJ1-1, with D perhaps matching TRBD1 (5 bases). Trimming took 6 bases from V and 7 from J, leaving 18 bases between them. Per germline, CDR1 MNHNS and CDR2 SASEGT. The CDR3 contains 14 residues.